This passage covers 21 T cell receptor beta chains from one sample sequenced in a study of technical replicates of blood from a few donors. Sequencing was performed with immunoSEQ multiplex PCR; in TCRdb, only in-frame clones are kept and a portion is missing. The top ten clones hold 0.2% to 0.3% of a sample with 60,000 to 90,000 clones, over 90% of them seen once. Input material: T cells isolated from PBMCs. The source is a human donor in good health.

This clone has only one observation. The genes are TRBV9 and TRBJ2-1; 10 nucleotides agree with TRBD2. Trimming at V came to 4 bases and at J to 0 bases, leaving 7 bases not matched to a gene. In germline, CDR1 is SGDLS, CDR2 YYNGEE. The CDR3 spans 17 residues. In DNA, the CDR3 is TGTGCCAGCAGCACCCGCCCTAGCGGGAGCTCCTACAATGAGCAGTTCTTC. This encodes CASSTRPSGSSYNEQFF.

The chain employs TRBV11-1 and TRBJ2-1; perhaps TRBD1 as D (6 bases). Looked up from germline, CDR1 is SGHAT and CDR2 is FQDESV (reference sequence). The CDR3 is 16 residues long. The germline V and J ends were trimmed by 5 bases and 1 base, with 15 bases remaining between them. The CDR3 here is CASSIQGKRSYNEQFF. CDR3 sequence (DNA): TGTGCCAGCAGCATACAGGGAAAAAGGTCCTACAATGAGCAGTTCTTC.

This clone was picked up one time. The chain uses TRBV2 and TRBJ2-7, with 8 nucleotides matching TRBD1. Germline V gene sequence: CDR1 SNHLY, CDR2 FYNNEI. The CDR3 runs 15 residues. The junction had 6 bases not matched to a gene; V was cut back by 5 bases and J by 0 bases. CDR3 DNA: TGTGCCAGCAGTACCTTCGGGACAGGCTCCTACGAGCAGTACTTC. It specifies CASSTFGTGSYEQYF.

The CDR3 region is CASAPVDSRMEQYF. Here the CDR3 DNA reads TGTGCCAGCGCGCCCGTTGACAGTAGGATGGAGCAGTACTTC. J is TRBJ2-7 and V is TRBV14, with D maybe TRBD1 (5 bases). This CDR3 is built from 14 residues. V was clipped by 8 bases and J by 7 bases, with 21 bases between them. The V gene's germline CDR1 is SGHDN and CDR2 FVKESK.

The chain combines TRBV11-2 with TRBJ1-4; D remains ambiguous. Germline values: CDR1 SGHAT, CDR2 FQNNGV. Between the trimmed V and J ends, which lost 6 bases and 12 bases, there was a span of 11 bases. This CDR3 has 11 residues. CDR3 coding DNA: TGTGCCAGCAGGCCAGACATGGAACTGTTTTTT. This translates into CASRPDMELFF.

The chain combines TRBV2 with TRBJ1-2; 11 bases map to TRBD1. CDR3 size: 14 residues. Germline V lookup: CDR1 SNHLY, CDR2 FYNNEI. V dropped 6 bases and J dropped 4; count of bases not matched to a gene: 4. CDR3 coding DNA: TGTGCCAGCAGAACCGGGACAGGGGGCTATGGCTACACCTTC. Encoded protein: CASRTGTGGYGYTF.

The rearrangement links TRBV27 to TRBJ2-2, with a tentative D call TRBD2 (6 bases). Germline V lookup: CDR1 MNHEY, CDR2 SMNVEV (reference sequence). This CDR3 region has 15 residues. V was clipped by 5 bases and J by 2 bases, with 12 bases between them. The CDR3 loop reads CASSAWGDNTGELFF. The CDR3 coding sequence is TGTGCCAGCAGTGCGTGGGGGGATAACACCGGGGAGCTGTTTTTT.

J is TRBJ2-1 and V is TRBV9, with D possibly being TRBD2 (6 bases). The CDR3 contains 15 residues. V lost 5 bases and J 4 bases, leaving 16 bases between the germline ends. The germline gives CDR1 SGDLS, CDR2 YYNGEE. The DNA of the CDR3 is TGTGCCAGCAGTACTAGCCGGAACCCTTACAATGAGCAGTTCTTC. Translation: CASSTSRNPYNEQFF.

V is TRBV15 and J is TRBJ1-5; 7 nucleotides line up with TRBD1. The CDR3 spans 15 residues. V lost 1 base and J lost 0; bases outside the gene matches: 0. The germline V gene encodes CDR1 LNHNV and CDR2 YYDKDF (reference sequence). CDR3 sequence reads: CATSRGQGSNQPQHF. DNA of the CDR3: TGTGCCACCAGCAGAGGACAGGGTAGCAATCAGCCCCAGCATTTT.

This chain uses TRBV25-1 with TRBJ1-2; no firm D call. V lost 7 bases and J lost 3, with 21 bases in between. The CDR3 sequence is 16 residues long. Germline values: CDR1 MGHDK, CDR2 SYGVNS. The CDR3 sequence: CASTLNPRSDHYGYTF. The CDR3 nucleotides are TGTGCCAGCACCCTGAACCCTCGTTCAGATCACTATGGCTACACCTTC.

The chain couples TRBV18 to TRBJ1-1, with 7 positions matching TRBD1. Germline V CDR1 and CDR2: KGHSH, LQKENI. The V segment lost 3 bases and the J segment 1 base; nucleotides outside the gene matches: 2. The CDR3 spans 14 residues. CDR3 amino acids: CASSPGQQNTEAFF. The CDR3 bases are TGTGCCAGCTCACCGGGACAGCAGAACACTGAAGCTTTCTTT.

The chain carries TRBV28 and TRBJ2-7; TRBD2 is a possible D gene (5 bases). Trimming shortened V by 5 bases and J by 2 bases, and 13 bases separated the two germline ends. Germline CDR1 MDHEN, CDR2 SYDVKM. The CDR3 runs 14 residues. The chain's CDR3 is CASSEGQKAYEQYF. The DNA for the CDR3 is TGTGCCAGCAGTGAGGGTCAGAAAGCCTACGAGCAGTACTTC.

The CDR3 sequence is CASSMPNQETQYF. The CDR3 DNA reads TGCGCCAGCAGCATGCCTAACCAAGAGACCCAGTACTTC. J is TRBJ2-5 and V is TRBV5-1, with D uncertain. V lost 4 bases to trimming and J lost 0 bases, with 7 bases between them. CDR3 size: 13 residues. Germline values: CDR1 SGHRS, CDR2 YFSETQ.

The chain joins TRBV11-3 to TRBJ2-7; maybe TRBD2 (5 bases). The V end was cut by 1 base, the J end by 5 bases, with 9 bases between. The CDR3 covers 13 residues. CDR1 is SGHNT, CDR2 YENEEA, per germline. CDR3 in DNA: TGTGCCAGCAGCTTAGGAGGGAGTAACGAGCAGTACTTC. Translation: CASSLGGSNEQYF.

In DNA form, the CDR3 reads TGTGCCAGCAGCTTGCCGAGTGAGCGGGGGGAAACCTACGAGCAGTACTTC. This codes for CASSLPSERGETYEQYF. The chain is built from TRBV5-4 and TRBJ2-7; 9 nucleotides align to TRBD2. The CDR3 spans 17 residues. V lost 1 base to trimming and J lost 2 bases; unmatched junction nucleotides: 10. Germline CDR1 reads SGHNT; CDR2 reads YYREEE (reference sequence).

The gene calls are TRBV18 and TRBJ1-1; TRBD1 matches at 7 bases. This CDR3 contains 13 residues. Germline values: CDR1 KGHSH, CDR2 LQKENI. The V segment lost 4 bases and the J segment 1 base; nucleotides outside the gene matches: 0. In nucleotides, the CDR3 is TGTGCCAGCTCACACAGGGGGAACACTGAAGCTTTCTTT. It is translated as CASSHRGNTEAFF.

CDR3 sequence reads: CASSQAVQIQETQYF. The CDR3, as DNA: TGTGCCAGCAGCCAAGCTGTCCAGATTCAAGAGACCCAGTACTTC. The V gene is TRBV14, the J gene TRBJ2-5; D call uncertain. CDR1 is SGHDN, CDR2 FVKESK, per germline. V was cut by 1 base and J by 2 bases, with 11 bases left in between. The CDR3 has 15 amino acids.

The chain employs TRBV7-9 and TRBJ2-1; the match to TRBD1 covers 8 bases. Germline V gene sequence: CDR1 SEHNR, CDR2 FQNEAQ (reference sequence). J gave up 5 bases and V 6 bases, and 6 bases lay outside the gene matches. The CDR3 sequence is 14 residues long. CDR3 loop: CASSPIQGDNEQFF. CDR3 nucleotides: TGTGCCAGCAGTCCAATACAGGGGGACAATGAGCAGTTCTTC.

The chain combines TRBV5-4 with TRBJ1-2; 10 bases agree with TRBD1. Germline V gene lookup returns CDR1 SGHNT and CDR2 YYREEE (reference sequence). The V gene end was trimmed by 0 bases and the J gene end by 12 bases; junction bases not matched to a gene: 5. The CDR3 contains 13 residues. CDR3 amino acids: CASSLAGTGVHTF. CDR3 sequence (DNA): TGTGCCAGCAGCTTGGCAGGGACAGGGGTACACACCTTC.

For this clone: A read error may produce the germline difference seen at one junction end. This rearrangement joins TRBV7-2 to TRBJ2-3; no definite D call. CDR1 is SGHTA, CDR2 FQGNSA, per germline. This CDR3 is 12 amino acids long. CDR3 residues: CASSRVNYTSGF. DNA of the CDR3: TGTGCCAGCAGTAGAGTGAACTATACGTCTGGTTTT.

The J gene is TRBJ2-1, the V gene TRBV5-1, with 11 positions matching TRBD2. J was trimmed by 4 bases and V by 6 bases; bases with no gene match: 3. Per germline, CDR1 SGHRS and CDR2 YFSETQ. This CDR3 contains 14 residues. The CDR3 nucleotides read TGCGCCAGCAAACTAGCGGGAGAGTACAATGAGCAGTTCTTC. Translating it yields CASKLAGEYNEQFF.